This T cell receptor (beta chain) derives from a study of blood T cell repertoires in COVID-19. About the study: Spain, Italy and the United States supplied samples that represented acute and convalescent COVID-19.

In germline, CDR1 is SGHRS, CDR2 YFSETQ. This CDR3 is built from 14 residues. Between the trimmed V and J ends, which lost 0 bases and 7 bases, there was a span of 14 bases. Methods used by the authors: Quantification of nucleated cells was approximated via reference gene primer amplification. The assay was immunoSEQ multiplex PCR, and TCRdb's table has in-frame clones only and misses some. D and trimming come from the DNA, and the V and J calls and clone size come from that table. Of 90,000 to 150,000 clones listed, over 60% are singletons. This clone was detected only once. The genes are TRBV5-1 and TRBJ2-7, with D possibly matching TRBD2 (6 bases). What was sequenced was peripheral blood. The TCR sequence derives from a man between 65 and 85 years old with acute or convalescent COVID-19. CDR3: CASSLVGGDFEQYF. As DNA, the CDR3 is TGCGCCAGCAGCTTGGTGGGCGGGGATTTTGAGCAGTACTTC.